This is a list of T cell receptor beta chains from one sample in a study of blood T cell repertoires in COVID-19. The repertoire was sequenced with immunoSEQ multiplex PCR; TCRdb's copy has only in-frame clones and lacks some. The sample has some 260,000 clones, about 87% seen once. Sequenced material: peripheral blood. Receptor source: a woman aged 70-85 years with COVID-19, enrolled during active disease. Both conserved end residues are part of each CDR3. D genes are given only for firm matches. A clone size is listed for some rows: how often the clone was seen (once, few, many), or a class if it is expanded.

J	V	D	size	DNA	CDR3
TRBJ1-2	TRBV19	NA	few	TGTGCCAGTAGTCCCTCGGGCTATGGCTACACCTTC	CASSPSGYGYTF
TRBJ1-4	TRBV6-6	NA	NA	TGTGCCAGCAGAATAGACAAGGCAGGAGAAAAACTGTTTTTT	CASRIDKAGEKLFF
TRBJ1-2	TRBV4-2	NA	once	TGTGCCAGCAGCCAAGCCGACTATGGCTACACCTTC	CASSQADYGYTF
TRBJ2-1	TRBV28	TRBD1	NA	TGTGCCAGCAGTACGACCGGGACAGGGACGATAAGGGAGCAGTTCTTC	CASSTTGTGTIREQFF
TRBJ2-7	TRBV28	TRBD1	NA	TGTGCCAGCATACTGGGACAGGGCTACGAGCAGTACTTC	CASILGQGYEQYF
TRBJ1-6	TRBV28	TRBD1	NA	TGTGCCAGCAGAGACAGGGTCGATTCACCCCTCCACTTT	CASRDRVDSPLHF
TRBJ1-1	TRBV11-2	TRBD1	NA	TGTGCCAGCAGCTTGTGGGGGACAGAGATGAACACTGAAGCTTTCTTT	CASSLWGTEMNTEAFF
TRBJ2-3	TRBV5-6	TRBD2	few	TGTGCCAGCAGCCATTATAGCGGGAGGATCACAGATACGCAGTATTTT	CASSHYSGRITDTQYF
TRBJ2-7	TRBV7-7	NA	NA	TGTGCTAGCAGCTCGGACAGAGCGGACGAGCAGTACTTC	CASSSDRADEQYF
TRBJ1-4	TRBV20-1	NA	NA	TGCAGTGCTAGTCCTGCTACTAATAACGAAAAACTGTTTTTT	CSASPATNNEKLFF
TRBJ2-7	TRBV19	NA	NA	TGTGCCAGTAGTGCCGGGTCCTACGAGCAGTACTTC	CASSAGSYEQYF
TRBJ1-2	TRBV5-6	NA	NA	TGTGCCAGCAGTCTCGGGGGGGATTCCCCTAACTATGGCTACACCTTC	CASSLGGDSPNYGYTF